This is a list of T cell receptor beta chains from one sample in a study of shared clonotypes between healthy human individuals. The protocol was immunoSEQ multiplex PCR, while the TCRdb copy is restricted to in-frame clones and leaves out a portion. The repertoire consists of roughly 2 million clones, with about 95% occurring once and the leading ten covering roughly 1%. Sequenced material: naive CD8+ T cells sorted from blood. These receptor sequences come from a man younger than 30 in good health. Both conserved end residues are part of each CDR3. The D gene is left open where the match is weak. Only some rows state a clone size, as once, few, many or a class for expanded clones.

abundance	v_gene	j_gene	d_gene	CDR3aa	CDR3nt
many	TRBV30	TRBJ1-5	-	CAWSDHYNQPQHF	TGTGCCTGGAGTGACCACTACAATCAGCCCCAGCATTTT
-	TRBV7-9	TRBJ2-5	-	CASSLAGVQETQYF	TGTGCCAGCAGCTTAGCCGGGGTCCAGGAGACCCAGTACTTC
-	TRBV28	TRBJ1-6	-	CASSLRRFNSPLHF	TGTGCCAGCAGTTTGCGTCGGTTCAATTCACCCCTCCACTTT
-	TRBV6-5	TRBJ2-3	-	CASSGSGSTDTQYF	TGTGCCAGCAGTGGTAGCGGAAGCACAGATACGCAGTATTTT
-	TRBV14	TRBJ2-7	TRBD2	CASSQEWTSGLPYEQYF	TGTGCCAGCAGCCAAGAATGGACTAGCGGACTCCCCTACGAGCAGTACTTC
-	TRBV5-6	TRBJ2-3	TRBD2	CASSPGLAADTQYF	TGTGCCAGCAGCCCCGGACTAGCGGCTGATACGCAGTATTTT
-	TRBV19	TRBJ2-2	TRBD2	CASSEGLRGNTGELFF	TGTGCCAGTAGTGAGGGACTACGGGGGAACACCGGGGAGCTGTTTTTT
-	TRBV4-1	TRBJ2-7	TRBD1	CASSHPPGTGLHEQYF	TGCGCCAGCAGCCACCCGCCCGGGACAGGGCTGCACGAGCAGTACTTC
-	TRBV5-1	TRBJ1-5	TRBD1	CASSSRDRGPPLSSWQPQHF	TGCGCCAGCAGCAGCCGGGACAGGGGGCCTCCCCTATCGTCTTGGCAGCCCCAGCATTTT
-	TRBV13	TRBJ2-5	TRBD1	CASSLGQGKETQYF	TGTGCCAGCAGCCTAGGACAGGGGAAAGAGACCCAGTACTTC
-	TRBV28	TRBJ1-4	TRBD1	CASSLVPGQANNEKLFF	TGTGCCAGCAGTTTAGTCCCGGGACAGGCGAATAATGAAAAACTGTTTTTT
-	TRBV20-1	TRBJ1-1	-	CSYDRHEAFF	TGCAGTTACGACAGGCACGAAGCTTTCTTT
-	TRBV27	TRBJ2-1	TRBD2	CASSSLAGGPYNEQFF	TGTGCCAGCAGTAGTTTAGCGGGAGGCCCCTACAATGAGCAGTTCTTC
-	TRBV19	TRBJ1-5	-	CASSTGPSNQPQHF	TGTGCCAGTAGTACCGGACCTAGCAATCAGCCCCAGCATTTT
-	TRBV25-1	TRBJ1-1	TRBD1	CASSTPGTGARAFF	TGTGCCAGCAGTACGCCCGGGACAGGCGCCCGGGCTTTCTTT
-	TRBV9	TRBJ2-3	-	CASSGDHLTDTQYF	TGTGCCAGCAGCGGGGACCACCTCACAGATACGCAGTATTTT
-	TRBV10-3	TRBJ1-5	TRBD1	CAISESDRARDQPQHF	TGTGCCATCAGTGAGTCGGACAGGGCCAGGGATCAGCCCCAGCATTTT
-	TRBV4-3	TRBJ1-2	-	CASSQDPWQDYGYTF	TGCGCCAGCAGCCAAGACCCCTGGCAGGACTATGGCTACACCTTC
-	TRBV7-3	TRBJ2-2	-	CASSLGTGELFF	TGTGCCAGCAGCTTAGGCACCGGGGAGCTGTTTTTT
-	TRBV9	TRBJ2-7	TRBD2	CASSVEGLGDEQYF	TGTGCCAGCAGCGTAGAAGGACTAGGGGACGAGCAGTACTTC
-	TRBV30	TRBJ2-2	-	CAWIGSTGELFF	TGTGCCTGGATAGGTAGCACCGGGGAGCTGTTTTTT
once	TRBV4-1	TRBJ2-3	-	CASSPVGLSTDTQYF	TGCGCCAGCAGCCCCGTGGGCCTAAGCACAGATACGCAGTATTTT
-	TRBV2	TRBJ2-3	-	CASSLTSTGYTDTQYF	TGTGCCAGCAGCCTGACTTCGACTGGTTACACAGATACGCAGTATTTT
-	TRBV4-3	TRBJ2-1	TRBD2	CASSQEVTSGYNEQFF	TGCGCCAGCAGCCAAGAGGTAACTAGCGGATACAATGAGCAGTTCTTC
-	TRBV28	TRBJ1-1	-	CASTIMGTEAFF	TGTGCCAGCACTATAATGGGCACTGAAGCTTTCTTT
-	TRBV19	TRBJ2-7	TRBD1	CASGMGTGYYEQYF	TGTGCCAGTGGTATGGGGACAGGGTATTACGAGCAGTACTTC
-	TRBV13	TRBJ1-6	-	CASSGYRDRNSPLHF	TGTGCCAGCAGCGGCTACAGGGATCGCAATTCACCCCTCCACTTT
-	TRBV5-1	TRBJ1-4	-	CASSLERGREEKLFF	TGCGCCAGCAGCTTGGAAAGGGGTAGGGAGGAAAAACTGTTTTTT
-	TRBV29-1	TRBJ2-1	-	CSVRTGYNEQFF	TGCAGCGTTCGTACAGGGTACAATGAGCAGTTCTTC
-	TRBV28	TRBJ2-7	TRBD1	CASSLQGVISYEQYF	TGTGCCAGCAGTCTACAGGGGGTCATCTCCTACGAGCAGTACTTC
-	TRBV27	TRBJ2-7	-	CASSLSRGANEQYF	TGTGCCAGCAGTTTATCGAGGGGGGCTAATGAGCAGTACTTC
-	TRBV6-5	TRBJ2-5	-	CASSYSFLTRQETQYF	TGTGCCAGCAGTTACTCGTTTCTCACTCGACAAGAGACCCAGTACTTC
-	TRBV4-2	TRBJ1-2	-	CASSQTSGGGGYTF	TGTGCCAGCAGCCAAACATCTGGGGGTGGTGGCTACACCTTC
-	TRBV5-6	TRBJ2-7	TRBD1	CASSFTGTGGVPYEQYF	TGTGCCAGCAGCTTTACCGGGACAGGGGGCGTTCCCTACGAGCAGTACTTC
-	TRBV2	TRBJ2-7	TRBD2	CASILSGTPASYEQYF	TGTGCCAGCATCCTGAGCGGGACTCCGGCCTCCTACGAGCAGTACTTC
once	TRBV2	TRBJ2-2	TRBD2	CASSVEELAGANTGELFF	TGTGCCAGCAGTGTAGAGGAACTAGCGGGAGCAAACACCGGGGAGCTGTTTTTT
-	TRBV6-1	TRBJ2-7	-	CASSDFRAGYEQYF	TGTGCCAGCAGTGATTTCAGGGCAGGATACGAGCAGTACTTC
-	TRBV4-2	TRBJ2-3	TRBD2	CASSQDTLAGNTDTQYF	TGTGCCAGCAGCCAAGATACGCTAGCGGGGAACACAGATACGCAGTATTTT
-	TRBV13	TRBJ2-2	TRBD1	CASRTTGGLLGGELFF	TGTGCCAGCAGAACGACAGGGGGCTTGTTGGGCGGGGAGCTGTTTTTT
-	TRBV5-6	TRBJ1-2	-	CASSLWKGDYGYTF	TGTGCCAGCAGCTTGTGGAAGGGAGACTATGGCTACACCTTC
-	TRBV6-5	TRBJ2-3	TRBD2	CASSWGGEQDTQYF	TGTGCCAGCAGTTGGGGAGGGGAGCAAGATACGCAGTATTTT
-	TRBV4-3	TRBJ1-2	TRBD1	CASSRGQGAFYGYTF	TGCGCCAGCAGCCGGGGACAGGGGGCTTTCTATGGCTACACCTTC
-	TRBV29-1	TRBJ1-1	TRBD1	CSVEFGTGGLEAFF	TGCAGCGTTGAGTTCGGGACAGGGGGCCTTGAAGCTTTCTTT
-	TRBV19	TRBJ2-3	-	CASSITSSTDTQYF	TGTGCCAGTAGTATCACCTCTAGCACAGATACGCAGTATTTT
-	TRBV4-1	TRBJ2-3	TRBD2	CASSSRRGGADTQYF	TGCGCCAGCAGCTCAAGGCGGGGGGGCGCAGATACGCAGTATTTT
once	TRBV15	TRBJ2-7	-	CATSRDSYEQYF	TGTGCCACCAGCAGGGACTCCTACGAGCAGTACTTC
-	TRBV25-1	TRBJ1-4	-	CASSEGWGLEKLFF	TGTGCCAGCAGTGAAGGTTGGGGGTTGGAAAAACTGTTTTTT
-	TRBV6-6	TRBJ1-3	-	CATAGNTIYF	TGTGCCACGGCCGGGAACACCATATATTTT
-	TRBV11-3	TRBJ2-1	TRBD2	CASSPPSGSSYNEQFF	TGTGCCAGCAGCCCCCCAAGCGGGAGCTCCTACAATGAGCAGTTCTTC
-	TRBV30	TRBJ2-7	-	CAWSATQYSYEQYF	TGTGCCTGGAGTGCGACTCAGTACTCCTACGAGCAGTACTTC
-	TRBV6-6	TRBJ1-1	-	CASSYSEGDTEAFF	TGTGCCAGCAGTTACTCCGAGGGGGACACTGAAGCTTTCTTT
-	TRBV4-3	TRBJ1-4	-	CASSPVYLDNEKLFF	TGCGCCAGCAGCCCGGTATATTTGGATAATGAAAAACTGTTTTTT
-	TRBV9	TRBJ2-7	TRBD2	CASSVGLAGGGEHEQYF	TGTGCCAGCAGCGTAGGATTAGCGGGAGGGGGTGAGCACGAGCAGTACTTC